Sequencing of this TCR beta chain was carried out in a study of TIL therapy for anti-PD-1-resistant metastatic lung cancer. Time point noted: pre-treatment sample, taken before nivolumab and TIL therapy. Tumor tissue came from excised metastases, mostly pleural nodules or supraclavicular lymph nodes. CDR3 length: 14 amino acids. Germline CDR1 is MNHNY and CDR2 is SVGAGI (reference sequence). The germline V and J ends were trimmed by 1 base and 4 bases, with 10 bases remaining between them. This was the immunoSEQ v3 assay. The protocol was immunoSEQ multiplex PCR, while the TCRdb copy is restricted to in-frame clones and leaves out a portion. This table has a few thousand clones, 73% appearing once.

The sequencing used tumor tissue, collected at baseline. The V gene is TRBV6-6, the J gene TRBJ2-5; D unclear. This receptor was identified in a person between 25 and 79 years old with non-small cell lung cancer. Some clones in this sample may be carry-over from other donors' samples. The CDR3 region has the DNA TGTGCCAGCAGTTACTACACACGAGGAGAGACCCAGTACTTC. Its translation is CASSYYTRGETQYF.